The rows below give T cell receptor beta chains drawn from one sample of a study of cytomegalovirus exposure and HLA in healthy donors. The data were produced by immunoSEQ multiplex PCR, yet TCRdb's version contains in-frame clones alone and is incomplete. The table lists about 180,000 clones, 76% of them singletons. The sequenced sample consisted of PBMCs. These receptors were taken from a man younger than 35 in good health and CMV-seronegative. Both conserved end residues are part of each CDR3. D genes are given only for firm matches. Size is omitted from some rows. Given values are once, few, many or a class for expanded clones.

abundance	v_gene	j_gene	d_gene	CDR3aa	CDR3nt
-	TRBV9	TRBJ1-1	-	CASSVGRTAEAFF	TGTGCCAGCAGCGTAGGGCGGACAGCTGAAGCTTTCTTT
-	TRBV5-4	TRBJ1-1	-	CASSPYMNTEAFF	TGTGCCAGCAGCCCTTACATGAACACTGAAGCTTTCTTT
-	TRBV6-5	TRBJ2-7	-	CASSYSMQGLHEQYF	TGTGCCAGCAGTTACTCGATGCAGGGTCTCCACGAGCAGTACTTC
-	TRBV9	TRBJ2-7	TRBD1	CASSGGQPNEQYF	TGTGCCAGCAGCGGGGGACAGCCGAACGAGCAGTACTTC
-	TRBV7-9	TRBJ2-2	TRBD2	CASSSPAGGSPGELFF	TGTGCCAGCAGCTCCCCGGCCGGGGGGAGTCCCGGGGAGCTGTTTTTT
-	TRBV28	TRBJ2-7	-	CASSPTGGGYEQYF	TGTGCCAGCAGCCCCACAGGGGGGGGTTACGAGCAGTACTTC
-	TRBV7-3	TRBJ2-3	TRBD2	CASSSGLAGWADTQYF	TGTGCCAGCAGCTCCGGACTAGCGGGATGGGCAGATACGCAGTATTTT
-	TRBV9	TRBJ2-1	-	CASTLDGELANEQFF	TGTGCCAGCACCCTCGACGGGGAGTTAGCCAATGAGCAGTTCTTC
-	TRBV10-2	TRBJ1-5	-	CASRDGQSYQPQHF	TGCGCCAGCAGGGACGGACAGTCTTATCAGCCCCAGCATTTT
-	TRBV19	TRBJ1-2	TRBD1	CASRGQANLYGYTF	TGTGCCAGTAGGGGACAGGCCAATCTCTATGGCTACACCTTC
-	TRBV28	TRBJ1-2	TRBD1	CASTLDRPLGSGYTF	TGTGCCAGCACCTTGGACAGGCCCTTGGGGAGTGGCTACACCTTC
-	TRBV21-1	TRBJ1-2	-	CASSPNATGYGYTF	TGTGCCAGCAGCCCTAACGCGACAGGGTATGGCTACACCTTC
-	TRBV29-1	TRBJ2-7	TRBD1	CSVHDGTDYEQYF	TGCAGCGTCCACGACGGGACAGACTACGAGCAGTACTTC
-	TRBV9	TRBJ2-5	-	CASSVRSGEETQYF	TGTGCCAGCAGCGTACGCTCCGGGGAAGAGACCCAGTACTTC
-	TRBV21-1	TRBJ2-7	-	CASSKKSGEQYF	TGTGCCAGCAGCAAAAAATCCGGCGAGCAGTACTTC
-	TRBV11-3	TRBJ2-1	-	CASSLGSGEQFF	TGTGCCAGCAGCTTAGGGAGTGGTGAGCAGTTCTTC
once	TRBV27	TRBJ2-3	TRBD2	CASSTRTSGSLDTQYF	TGTGCCAGCAGCACCCGGACTAGCGGGAGTTTGGATACGCAGTATTTT
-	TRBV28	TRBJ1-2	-	CASSFRGNGYTF	TGTGCCAGCAGTTTCAGGGGAAATGGCTACACCTTC
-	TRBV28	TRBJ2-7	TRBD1	CASNLWTGGSYEQYF	TGTGCCAGCAACTTATGGACAGGGGGGTCCTACGAGCAGTACTTC
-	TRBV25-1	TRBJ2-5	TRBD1	CASSGGDRAIGETQYF	TGTGCCAGCAGTGGGGGCGACAGGGCAATCGGGGAGACCCAGTACTTC
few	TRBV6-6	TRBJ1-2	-	CASSYSGSFGYTF	TGTGCCAGCAGTTACTCGGGGAGTTTTGGCTACACCTTC
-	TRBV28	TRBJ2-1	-	CASTHLGDNEQFF	TGTGCCAGCACCCATTTAGGAGACAATGAGCAGTTCTTC
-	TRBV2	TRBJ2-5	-	CASLRGSGETQYF	TGTGCCAGCTTAAGAGGATCCGGAGAGACCCAGTACTTC
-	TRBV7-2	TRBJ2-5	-	CASSPPRGRGGQETQYF	TGTGCCAGCAGCCCTCCCAGGGGGCGGGGGGGGCAAGAGACCCAGTACTTC
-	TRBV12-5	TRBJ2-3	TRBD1	CASGLVLGQGSTDTQYF	TGTGCTAGTGGTTTGGTACTAGGACAGGGGAGCACAGATACGCAGTATTTT
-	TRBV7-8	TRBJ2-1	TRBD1	CASSFPLDRGAGDEQFF	TGTGCCAGCAGCTTCCCCTTAGACAGGGGGGCCGGCGATGAGCAGTTCTTC
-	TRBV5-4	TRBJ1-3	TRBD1	CASSGTVSGNTIYF	TGTGCCAGCAGCGGGACAGTCTCTGGAAACACCATATATTTT
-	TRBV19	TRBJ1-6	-	CVRDNSPLHF	TGTGTCCGGGATAATTCACCCCTCCACTTT
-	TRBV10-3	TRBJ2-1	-	CAIGEMSSYNEQFF	TGTGCCATCGGGGAGATGAGCTCCTACAATGAGCAGTTCTTC
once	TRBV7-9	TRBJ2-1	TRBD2	CASSLAQPGGGEQFF	TGTGCCAGCAGCTTAGCTCAACCCGGGGGGGGTGAGCAGTTCTTC
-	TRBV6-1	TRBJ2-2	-	CATCVSRGAGELFF	TGTGCCACCTGTGTTTCCAGGGGGGCCGGGGAGCTGTTTTTT
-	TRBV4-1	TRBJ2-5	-	CASSQDVTGGETQYF	TGCGCCAGCAGCCAAGATGTTACCGGAGGGGAGACCCAGTACTTC
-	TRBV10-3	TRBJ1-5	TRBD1	CAISEAGGGQPQHF	TGTGCCATCAGTGAAGCAGGGGGCGGTCAGCCCCAGCATTTT
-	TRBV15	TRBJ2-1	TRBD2	CATSRGSGAYNEQFF	TGTGCCACCAGCAGAGGTAGCGGGGCCTACAATGAGCAGTTCTTC
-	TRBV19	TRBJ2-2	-	CASSMPGLTGELFF	TGTGCCAGTAGTATGCCAGGGCTCACCGGGGAGCTGTTTTTT
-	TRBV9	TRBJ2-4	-	CASSPSGGRTTNIQYF	TGTGCCAGCAGCCCAAGTGGGGGCCGGACCACAAACATTCAGTACTTC
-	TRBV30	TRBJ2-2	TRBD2	CAWSVVGLVPVGGTGELFF	TGTGCCTGGAGTGTAGTGGGACTAGTGCCGGTCGGGGGGACCGGGGAGCTGTTTTTT